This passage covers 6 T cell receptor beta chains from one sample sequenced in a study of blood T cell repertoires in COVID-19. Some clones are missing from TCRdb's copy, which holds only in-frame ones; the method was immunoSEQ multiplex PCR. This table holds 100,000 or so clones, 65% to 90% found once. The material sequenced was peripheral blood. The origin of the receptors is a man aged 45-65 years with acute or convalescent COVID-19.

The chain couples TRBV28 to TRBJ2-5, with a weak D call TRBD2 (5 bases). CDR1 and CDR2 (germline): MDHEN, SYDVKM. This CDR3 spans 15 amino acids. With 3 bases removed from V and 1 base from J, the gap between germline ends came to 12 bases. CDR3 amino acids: CASSLSSGSQETQYF. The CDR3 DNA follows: TGTGCCAGCAGTTTGTCATCGGGGTCCCAAGAGACCCAGTACTTC. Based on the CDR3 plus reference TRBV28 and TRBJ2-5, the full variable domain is DVKVTQSSRYLVKRTGEKVFLECVQDMDHENMFWYRQDPGLGLRLIYFSYDVKMKEKGDIPEGYSVSREKKERFSLILESASTNQTSMYLCASSLSSGSQETQYFGPGTRLLVL.

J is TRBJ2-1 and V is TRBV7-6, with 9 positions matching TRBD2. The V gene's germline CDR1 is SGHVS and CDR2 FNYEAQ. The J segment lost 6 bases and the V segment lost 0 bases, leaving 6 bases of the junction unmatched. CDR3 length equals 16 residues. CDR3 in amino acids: CASSLALAGGRNEQFF. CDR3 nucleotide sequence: TGTGCCAGCAGCTTAGCGCTGGCGGGGGGGCGCAATGAGCAGTTCTTC.

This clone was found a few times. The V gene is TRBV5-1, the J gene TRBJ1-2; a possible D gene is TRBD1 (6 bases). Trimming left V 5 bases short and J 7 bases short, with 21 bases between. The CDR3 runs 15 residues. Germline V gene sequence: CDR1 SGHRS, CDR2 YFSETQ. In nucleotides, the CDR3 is TGCGCCAGCAGGAGAGAGGGCAGGGGCCCTGGTGGCTACACCTTC. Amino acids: CASRREGRGPGGYTF.

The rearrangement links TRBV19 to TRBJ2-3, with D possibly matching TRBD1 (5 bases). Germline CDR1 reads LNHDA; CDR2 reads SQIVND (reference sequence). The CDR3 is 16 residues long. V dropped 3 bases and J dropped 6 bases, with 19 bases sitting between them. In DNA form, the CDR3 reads TGTGCCAGTAGTATCTCGACAGAACGCTACCGGGATACGCAGTATTTT. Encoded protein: CASSISTERYRDTQYF.

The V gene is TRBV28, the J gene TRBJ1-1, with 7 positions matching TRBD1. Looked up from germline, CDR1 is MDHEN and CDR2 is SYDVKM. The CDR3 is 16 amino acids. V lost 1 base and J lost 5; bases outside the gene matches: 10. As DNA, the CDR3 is TGTGCCAGCAGTTTATCCCTGGCAGGGGGTATAACTGAAGCTTTCTTT. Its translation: CASSLSLAGGITEAFF.

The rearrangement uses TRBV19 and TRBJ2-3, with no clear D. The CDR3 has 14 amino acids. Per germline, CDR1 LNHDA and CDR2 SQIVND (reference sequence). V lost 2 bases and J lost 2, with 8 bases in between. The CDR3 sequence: CASSILADTDTQYF. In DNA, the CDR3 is TGTGCCAGTAGTATATTAGCAGACACAGATACGCAGTATTTT.